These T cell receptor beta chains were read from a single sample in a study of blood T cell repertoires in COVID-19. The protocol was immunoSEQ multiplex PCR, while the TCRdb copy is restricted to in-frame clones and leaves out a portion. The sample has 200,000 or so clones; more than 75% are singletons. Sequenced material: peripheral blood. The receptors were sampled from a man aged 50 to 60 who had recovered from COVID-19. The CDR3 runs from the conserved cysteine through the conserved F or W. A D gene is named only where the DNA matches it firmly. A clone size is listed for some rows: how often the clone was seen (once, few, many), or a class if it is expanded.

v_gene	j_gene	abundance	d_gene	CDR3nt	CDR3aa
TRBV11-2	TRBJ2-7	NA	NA	TGTGCCAGCAGCCTAGAGGTACAGCTCTCCTACGAGCAGTACTTC	CASSLEVQLSYEQYF
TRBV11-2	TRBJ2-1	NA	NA	TGTGCCAGCAGCTTAGGCCCAACAATCGAGCAGTTCTTC	CASSLGPTIEQFF
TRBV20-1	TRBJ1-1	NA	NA	TGCAGTGCTAGTCAGGGTGGGGACACTGAAGCTTTCTTT	CSASQGGDTEAFF
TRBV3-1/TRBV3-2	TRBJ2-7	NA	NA	TGTGCCAGCAGCCAAGAGTCCCGGTCCTACGAGCAGTACTTC	CASSQESRSYEQYF
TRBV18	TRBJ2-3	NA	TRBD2	TGTGCCAGCTCACAACAGACTAGCGGGAGTGCAGATACGCAGTATTTT	CASSQQTSGSADTQYF
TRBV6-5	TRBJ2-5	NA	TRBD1	TGTGCCAGCAGTTACTTCTACGGGACAGGGGGAGAGACCCAGTACTTC	CASSYFYGTGGETQYF
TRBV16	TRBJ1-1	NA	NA	TGTGCCAGCAGCCCTATACAGGGAGCCCCTGAAGCTTTCTTT	CASSPIQGAPEAFF
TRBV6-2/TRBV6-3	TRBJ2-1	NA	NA	TGTGCCAGCAGCCCTGGTGTGACTAGAAGTGGCAATGAGCAGTTCTTC	CASSPGVTRSGNEQFF
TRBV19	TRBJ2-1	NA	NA	TGTGCCAGTTCGGAGGGGCGGGGGCCCCCTTACAATGAGCAGTTCTTC	CASSEGRGPPYNEQFF
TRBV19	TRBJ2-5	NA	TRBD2	TGTGCCAGTAGCCGACTAGCGGGCCAAGAGACCCAGTACTTC	CASSRLAGQETQYF
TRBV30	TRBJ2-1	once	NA	TGTGCCTGGAGTGCACATAATGAGCAGTTCTTC	CAWSAHNEQFF
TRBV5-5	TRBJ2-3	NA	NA	TGTGCCAGCAGCTTTTGGATCCCAGGGGGAGGTACAGATACGCAGTATTTT	CASSFWIPGGGTDTQYF
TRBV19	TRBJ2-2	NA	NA	TGTGCCAGTATCCCGGGGGGCAGAGACACCGGGGAGCTGTTTTTT	CASIPGGRDTGELFF
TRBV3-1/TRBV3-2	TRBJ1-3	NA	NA	TGTGCCAGCAGCCGATTAGGAGACTCCTCCTCTGGAAACACCATATATTTT	CASSRLGDSSSGNTIYF
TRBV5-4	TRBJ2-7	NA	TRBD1	TGTGCCAGCAGACCCGGGACAGCCAACGAGCAGTACTTC	CASRPGTANEQYF
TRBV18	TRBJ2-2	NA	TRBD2	TGTGCCAGCTCAACCCTCGGGACTAGCGGGAGGCCCACCGGGGAGCTGTTTTTT	CASSTLGTSGRPTGELFF
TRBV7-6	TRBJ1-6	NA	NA	TGTGCCAGCAGCTTAGTCTCTCAGGGGCTCAGCTCCTATAATTCACCCCTCCACTTT	CASSLVSQGLSSYNSPLHF
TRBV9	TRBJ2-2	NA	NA	TGTGCCAGCAGCGTAGACGGGGGGAACACCGGGGAGCTGTTTTTT	CASSVDGGNTGELFF
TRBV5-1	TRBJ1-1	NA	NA	TGCGCCAGCAGGCTCCTAGACGTCTCCCCCGGTGGCACTGAAGCTTTCTTT	CASRLLDVSPGGTEAFF
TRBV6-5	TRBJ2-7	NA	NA	TGTGCCAGCAGGCATCAGGACCGACCCGGCCGGGGGAAGTACTTC	CASRHQDRPGRGKYF
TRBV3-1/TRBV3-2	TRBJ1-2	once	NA	TGTGCCAGCAGCCAAGTTCGCGGACAAGACTATGGCTACACCTTC	CASSQVRGQDYGYTF
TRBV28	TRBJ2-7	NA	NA	TGTGCCAGCAGTCCAAGTCCTCCAGCGTCGTACTTC	CASSPSPPASYF
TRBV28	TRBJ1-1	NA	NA	TGTGCCAGCAGTTTACTCGCCAGGGCTGAGACTGAAGCTTTCTTT	CASSLLARAETEAFF
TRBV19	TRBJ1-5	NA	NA	TGTGCCAGTAGTATATTGGGGGGTAGGTCTCCCCAGCATTTT	CASSILGGRSPQHF
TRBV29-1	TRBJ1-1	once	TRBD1	TGCAGCGTTGATTCTGAGGGGGCAGGAGAAGCTTTCTTT	CSVDSEGAGEAFF